This T cell receptor (beta chain) was captured by sequencing in a study of graft-versus-host responses after intestinal transplantation. Looking at the study overall: Recipients obtained multivisceral, liver-intestinal, or isolated intestinal transplants. Study-wide findings and caveats: Peak circulating GvH clone levels tracked with early post-transplant HvG declines. Graft-versus-host to host-versus-graft clonal ratios in allografts were high in patients with graft-donor T cell macrochimerism. Researchers found GvH clones in recipient marrow, and some showed up first in ileum or blood.

Produced via immunoSEQ multiplex PCR; TCRdb's table is partial and in-frame only. This table has 100,000 or so clones, roughly 89% appearing once. About this clone: Its antigen remains unidentified.

The origin of this receptor is a human donor who was the organ donor for an intestinal transplant. The sample in question was unstimulated CD4+ T cells sorted from spleen or lymph node cells, obtained before transplant.

Here the CDR3 reads CASSLQHLPTDTQYF. In DNA, the CDR3 is TGTGCCAGCAGCTTACAACACCTCCCCACAGATACGCAGTATTTT. The genes are TRBV7-6 and TRBJ2-3; no clear D gene. The CDR3 is 15 amino acids. Germline values: CDR1 SGHVS, CDR2 FNYEAQ. Trimming left V 2 bases short and J 2 bases short, with 11 bases between.